The 19 T cell receptor beta chains given below trace back to one sample, sequenced in a study of siplizumab effects on memory and regulatory T cells. Sequencing was performed with immunoSEQ multiplex PCR; in TCRdb, only in-frame clones are kept and a portion is missing. This sample carries 100,000 or so clones, approximately 92% of them seen once, and the ten largest clones take around 0.15%. The sample taken for sequencing was non-Treg CD4+ T cells sorted from blood. Receptor source: a human donor in good health.

This chain joins TRBV28 and TRBJ2-4; a weak D match, TRBD2 (5 bases). V was pared by 3 bases and J by 15 bases, with 12 bases between. CDR1 and CDR2 (germline): MDHEN, SYDVKM. The CDR3 loop spans 11 amino acids. In DNA form, the CDR3 reads TGTGCCAGCAGTTTTGGCGGGCACCTGTACTTC. Translated, it gives CASSFGGHLYF.

V and J are TRBV5-1 and TRBJ2-1, with D perhaps TRBD2 (5 bases). CDR3 size: 14 residues. Trimming cost V 0 bases and J 8 bases, with 12 bases left between them. CDR1 is SGHRS and CDR2 is YFSETQ in the germline V gene. The chain's CDR3 is CASSLASLLHEQFF. Here the CDR3 DNA reads TGCGCCAGCAGCTTGGCTAGCTTACTACATGAGCAGTTCTTC.

Note on this clone: This specimen includes other DNA sequences encoding the same CDR3. The chain couples TRBV18 to TRBJ2-1, with no clear D. Trimming took 3 bases from V and 0 from J, leaving 3 bases between them. The CDR3 covers 13 residues. CDR1 and CDR2 from the germline V gene are KGHSH and LQKENI. The CDR3 loop is CASSPSSYNEQFF. In DNA form, the CDR3 reads TGTGCCAGCTCACCGTCCTCCTACAATGAGCAGTTCTTC.

The gene calls are TRBV7-3 and TRBJ2-1, with a possible D match to TRBD2 (6 bases). V was trimmed by 2 bases and J by 2 bases, leaving 10 bases between them. CDR3 length: 15 amino acids. CDR1 SGHTA and CDR2 FQGTGA come from the germline V gene. CDR3 in amino acids: CASSLQGGTYNEQFF. The CDR3 nucleotides read TGTGCCAGCAGCTTACAGGGAGGCACCTACAATGAGCAGTTCTTC.

The V and J genes are TRBV4-1 and TRBJ2-2, with TRBD2 matching 12 bases. In germline, CDR1 is MGHRA, CDR2 YSYEKL. The CDR3 contains 17 residues. With 1 base clipped from V and 7 bases from J, the junction kept 7 bases outside the gene matches. DNA of the CDR3: TGCGCCAGCAGCCAAGGAGCTAGCGGGGGGGCCTTCGGGGAGCTGTTTTTT. This sequence encodes CASSQGASGGAFGELFF.

This clone came up once. The chain employs TRBV19 and TRBJ1-4; D might be TRBD1 (6 bases). Germline CDR1 reads LNHDA; CDR2 reads SQIVND (reference sequence). This CDR3 has 14 amino acids. Trimming took off 6 bases at V and 8 bases at J, with 16 bases between the two ends. This CDR3 reads CASRPGQFPEKLFF. In DNA, the CDR3 is TGTGCCAGTAGACCAGGACAGTTTCCGGAAAAACTGTTTTTT.

The rearrangement links TRBV6-5 to TRBJ1-5, with TRBD1 as a possible D gene (5 bases). Germline lookup yields CDR1 MNHEY and CDR2 SVGAGI. The CDR3 length is 15 residues. V was clipped by 7 bases and J by 0 bases, with 13 bases between them. This chain's CDR3 is CASTSTAYSNQPQHF. CDR3 bases: TGTGCCAGCACCTCGACAGCTTATAGCAATCAGCCCCAGCATTTT.

The chain couples TRBV7-6 to TRBJ2-7; D perhaps matches TRBD2 (6 bases). V was cut by 3 bases and J by 10 bases, with 10 bases left in between. Germline CDR1 SGHVS, CDR2 FNYEAQ. The CDR3 sequence is 11 residues long. The CDR3 reads CASSFGGIQYF. The CDR3 DNA is TGTGCCAGCAGCTTTGGAGGGATTCAGTACTTC. The whole variable domain, remainder taken from reference TRBV7-6 and TRBJ2-7, is GAGVSQSPRYKVTKRGQDVALRCDPISGHVSLYWYRQALGQGPEFLTYFNYEAQQDKSGLPNDRFSAERPEGSISTLTIQRTEQRDSAMYRCASSFGGIQYFGPGTRLTVT.

This chain uses TRBV4-1 with TRBJ2-7; the D is unclear. This CDR3 comprises 16 residues. V was clipped by 1 base and J by 2 bases, with 15 bases between them. Germline lookup yields CDR1 MGHRA and CDR2 YSYEKL. Here the CDR3 reads CASSQGTPGSTYEQYF. In nucleotides, the CDR3 is TGCGCCAGCAGCCAAGGGACCCCGGGCTCCACCTACGAGCAGTACTTC.

The gene calls are TRBV7-9 and TRBJ2-1, with 9 bases matching TRBD1. Germline CDR1 and CDR2: SEHNR and FQNEAQ (reference sequence). The CDR3 has 15 residues. With 3 bases clipped from V and 6 bases from J, the junction kept 6 bases outside the gene matches. In DNA, the CDR3 is TGTGCCAGCAGCTTCCCGGGACAGGGCGGCAATGAGCAGTTCTTC. Protein sequence: CASSFPGQGGNEQFF.

This clone was seen a single time. The rearrangement joins TRBV5-1 to TRBJ1-1, with 7 bases that match TRBD1. Germline CDR1 SGHRS, CDR2 YFSETQ. The trim removed 2 bases at V and 5 bases at J, leaving 3 bases unmatched. The CDR3 spans 13 residues. Written as DNA, the CDR3 is TGCGCCAGCAGCTTTGCCAGGGGGACTGAAGCTTTCTTT. Translating gives CASSFARGTEAFF.

The rearrangement joins TRBV21-1 to TRBJ1-2. TRBV21-1 is labeled a pseudogene. This CDR3 is built from 14 residues. The CDR3 DNA sequence: TGTGCCAGCAGCAAAGCATATGGGAACTATGGCTACACCTTC. This gives the protein CASSKAYGNYGYTF.

This chain links TRBV7-2 with TRBJ1-1, with D unclear. Deletions cut 8 bases from V and 4 bases from J, with 14 bases between. Germline lookup yields CDR1 SGHTA and CDR2 FQGNSA. The CDR3 totals 13 residues. CDR3 residues: CASEGGSGTEAFF. The CDR3 bases are TGTGCCAGCGAGGGAGGGAGTGGCACTGAAGCTTTCTTT.

This chain connects TRBV4-1 to TRBJ2-4; D unclear. V was trimmed by 4 bases and J by 1 base, leaving 14 bases between them. The CDR3 has 16 amino acids. The germline V gene encodes CDR1 MGHRA and CDR2 YSYEKL. Written as DNA, the CDR3 is TGCGCCAGCAGCCCGCTTTCCGCGGAGGCCAAAAACATTCAGTACTTC. Protein sequence: CASSPLSAEAKNIQYF.

This clone appeared a single time. This chain uses TRBV9 with TRBJ2-6, with 8 bases that match TRBD2. Germline CDR1 is SGDLS and CDR2 is YYNGEE. Trimming took 0 bases from V and 0 from J; bases not matched to a gene: 8. The CDR3 is 19 residues long. The CDR3 sequence: CASSVGRGGPRSGANVLTF. As DNA, the CDR3 is TGTGCCAGCAGCGTAGGTCGGGGGGGCCCTCGCTCTGGGGCCAACGTCCTGACTTTC.

The V and J genes are TRBV5-1 and TRBJ2-5; D is unresolved. Germline V CDR1 and CDR2: SGHRS, YFSETQ. The V and J ends lost 4 bases and 1 base respectively, with 11 bases between them. The CDR3 has 14 residues. The CDR3 bases are TGCGCCAGCAGCCTGGGATCGTCCCAAGAGACCCAGTACTTC. Residues: CASSLGSSQETQYF.

J is TRBJ2-2 and V is TRBV9; D is unclear. From germline, CDR1 is SGDLS and CDR2 YYNGEE. CDR3 length: 16 amino acids. Between the trimmed V and J ends, which lost 0 bases and 1 base, there was a span of 10 bases. Here the CDR3 reads CASSVAGRRNTGELFF. The CDR3 bases are TGTGCCAGCAGCGTAGCGGGCAGGAGGAACACCGGGGAGCTGTTTTTT.

The chain couples TRBV30 to TRBJ2-5; maybe TRBD1 (6 bases). The J call may be mistaken, given a closer DNA end match to TRBJ2-7. There are 15 residues in the CDR3. Germline V CDR1 and CDR2: GTSNPN, SVGIG (reference sequence). The CDR3 protein is CAWSGIQGNSYEQYF. The CDR3 nucleotides read TGTGCCTGGAGTGGTATACAGGGAAATTCCTACGAGCAGTACTTC.

V usage is TRBV6-5 and J usage is TRBJ2-6, with no clear D. The CDR3 totals 14 residues. Trimming took 6 bases from V and 5 from J, leaving 11 bases between them. Germline loops: CDR1 MNHEY, CDR2 SVGAGI. The CDR3 protein is CASSRTRWANVLTF. In DNA, the CDR3 is TGTGCCAGCAGCCGGACGAGGTGGGCCAACGTCCTGACTTTC.